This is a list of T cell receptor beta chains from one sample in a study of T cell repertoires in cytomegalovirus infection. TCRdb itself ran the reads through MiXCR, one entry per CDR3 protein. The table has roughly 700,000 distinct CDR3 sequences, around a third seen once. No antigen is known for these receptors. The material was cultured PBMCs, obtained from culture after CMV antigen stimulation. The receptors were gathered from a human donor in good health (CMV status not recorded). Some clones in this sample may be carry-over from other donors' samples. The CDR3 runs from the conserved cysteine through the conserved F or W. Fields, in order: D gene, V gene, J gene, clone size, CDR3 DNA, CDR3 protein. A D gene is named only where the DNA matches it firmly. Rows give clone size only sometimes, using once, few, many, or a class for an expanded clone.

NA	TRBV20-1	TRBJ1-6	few	TGCAGTGCTGAGGGACATTCCTCCTATAATTCACCCCTCCACTTT	CSAEGHSSYNSPLHF
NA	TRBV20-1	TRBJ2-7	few	TGCAGTGCTAAGTTGCCCAACGAGCAGTACTTC	CSAKLPNEQYF
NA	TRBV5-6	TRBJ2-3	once	TGTGCCAGCAGCCCGGAGGGGGGGCGGGTGACAGATACGCAGTATTTT	CASSPEGGRVTDTQYF
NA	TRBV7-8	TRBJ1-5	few	TGTGCCAGCAGCTTACAGGCAGGGTCGGAGCCCCAGCATTTT	CASSLQAGSEPQHF
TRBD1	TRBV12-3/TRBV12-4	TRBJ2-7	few	TGTGCCAGCAGTTTCGGGGCAGCAGGGGGCGAGCAGTACTTC	CASSFGAAGGEQYF
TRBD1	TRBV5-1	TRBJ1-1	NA	TGCGCCAGCAGCTTACAGGGGGCCCCTGAAGCTTTCTTT	CASSLQGAPEAFF
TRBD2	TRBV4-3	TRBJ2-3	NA	TGCGCCAGCAGCCAAGTCTTGTTCAGCGGGAGATATCAGGCAGATACGCAGTATTTT	CASSQVLFSGRYQADTQYF
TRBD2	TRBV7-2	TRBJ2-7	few	TGTGCCAGCAGCTTAGTAGCGGGAGGAGTTTTAATCCCCTACGAGCAGTACTTC	CASSLVAGGVLIPYEQYF
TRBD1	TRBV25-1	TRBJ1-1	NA	TGTGCCAGCAGTGAATTGGGACAGGATTCTTACACTGAAGCTTTCTTT	CASSELGQDSYTEAFF
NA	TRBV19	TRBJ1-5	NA	TGTGCCAGTAGTATAGGCCCATCCAGCAATCAGCCCCAGCATTTT	CASSIGPSSNQPQHF
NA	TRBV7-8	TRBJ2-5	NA	TGTGCCAGCAGCTTAATCAGCCAAGAGACCCAGTACTTC	CASSLISQETQYF
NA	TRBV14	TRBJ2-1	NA	TGTGCCAGCAGCCAAGATTCGGGATACAATGAGCAGTTCTTC	CASSQDSGYNEQFF
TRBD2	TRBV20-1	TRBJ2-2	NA	TGCAGTGCAAATGTGCGGGGGATGGACACCGGGGAGCTGTTTTTT	CSANVRGMDTGELFF
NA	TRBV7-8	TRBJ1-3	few	TGTGCCAGCAGTCCAGATAGGGTGAATTTTGGAAACACCATATATTTT	CASSPDRVNFGNTIYF
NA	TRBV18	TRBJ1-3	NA	TGTGCCAGTGCGGAGGGAACTGGAAACACCATATATTTT	CASAEGTGNTIYF
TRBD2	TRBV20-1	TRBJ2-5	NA	TGCAGTGCTAGAAGAGCGGGAGGGCAAGAGACCCAGTACTTC	CSARRAGGQETQYF
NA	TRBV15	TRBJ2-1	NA	TGTGCCACCAAAGCCGATAAGCGGAACTACAATGAGCAGTTCTTC	CATKADKRNYNEQFF
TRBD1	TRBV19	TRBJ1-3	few	TGTGCCAGTAGGGGACAGGGCTTCTCTGGAAACACCATATATTTT	CASRGQGFSGNTIYF
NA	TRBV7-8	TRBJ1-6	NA	TGTGCCAGCAGCTTACAGATCCAGGAAAATTCACCCCTCCACTTT	CASSLQIQENSPLHF
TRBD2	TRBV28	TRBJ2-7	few	TGTGCCAGCACTGGGACTAGCGGGAGTAAGAGGGCCTACGAGCAGTACTTC	CASTGTSGSKRAYEQYF
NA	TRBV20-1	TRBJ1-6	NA	TGCAGTGCTAGAGACGGGGGATCCTATAATTCACCCCTCCACTTT	CSARDGGSYNSPLHF
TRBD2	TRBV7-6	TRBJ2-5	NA	TGTGCCAGCGGAGCGGGGGGCGCCGTGGAGACCCAGTACTTC	CASGAGGAVETQYF
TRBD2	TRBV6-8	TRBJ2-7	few	TGTGCCAGCAGTTTGGACGGGAGGCACGAGCAGTACTTC	CASSLDGRHEQYF
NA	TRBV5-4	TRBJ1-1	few	TGTGCCAGCAGCTTGGGGGTGAGGGATACTGAAGCTTTCTTT	CASSLGVRDTEAFF
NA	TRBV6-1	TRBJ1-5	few	TGTGCCAGCACCCTGGACCGACCAAATCAGCCCCAGCATTTT	CASTLDRPNQPQHF
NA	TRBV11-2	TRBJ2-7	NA	TGTGCCAGCAGCCTGAATTTTTGGGAGCAGTACTTC	CASSLNFWEQYF
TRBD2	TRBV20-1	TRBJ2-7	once	TGCAGTGCTAGAGTAAGCGGGAGGGCATACGAGCAGTACTTC	CSARVSGRAYEQYF
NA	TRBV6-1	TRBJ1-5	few	TGTGCCAGCAGACTATTAGGGGGTTCTGGTCAGCCCCAGCATTTT	CASRLLGGSGQPQHF
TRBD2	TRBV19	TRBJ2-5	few	TGTGCCAGTAGTATATCAGCGGGGGGATCCCAAGAGACCCAGTACTTC	CASSISAGGSQETQYF
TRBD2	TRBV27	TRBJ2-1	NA	TGTGCCAGCATTAAACTAGCGGGAGACGGCAATGAGCAGTTCTTC	CASIKLAGDGNEQFF
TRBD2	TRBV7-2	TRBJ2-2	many	TGTGCCAGCAGCTTATATTTAGCGGGGGCGGGCACCGGGGAGCTGTTTTTT	CASSLYLAGAGTGELFF
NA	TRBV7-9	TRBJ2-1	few	TGTGCCAGCAACTCTTGGACCACCTACAATGAGCAGTTCTTC	CASNSWTTYNEQFF
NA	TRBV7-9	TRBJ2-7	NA	TGTGCCAGCAGCTTAGAAGGTAACGAGCAGTACTTC	CASSLEGNEQYF
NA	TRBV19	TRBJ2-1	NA	TGTGCCAGTAGTATTTTGGATTCTATAGGGGTTCCCTACAATGAGCAGTTCTTC	CASSILDSIGVPYNEQFF
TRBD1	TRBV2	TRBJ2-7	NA	TGTGCCAGCAGTGCCCAGACAGGGTTCGTGTACGAGCAGTACTTC	CASSAQTGFVYEQYF
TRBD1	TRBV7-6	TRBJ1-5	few	TGTGCCAGCAGCCATTCCGGGACAGGTCAGCCCCAGCATTTT	CASSHSGTGQPQHF
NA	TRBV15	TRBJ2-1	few	TGTGCCACCAGCAGAGAAGGCCCGCCGAATGAGCAGTTCTTC	CATSREGPPNEQFF
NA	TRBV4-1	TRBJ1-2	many	TGCGCCAGCAGCCAAGGGGACGGCTATGGCTACACCTTC	CASSQGDGYGYTF
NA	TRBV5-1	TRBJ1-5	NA	TGCGCCAGCAGCTTGAACGCGGACAATCAGCCCCAGCATTTT	CASSLNADNQPQHF
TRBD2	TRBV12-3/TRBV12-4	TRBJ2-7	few	TGTGCCAGCAGTTTGACTAGCGGGAGGGCCACCTACGAGCAGTACTTC	CASSLTSGRATYEQYF
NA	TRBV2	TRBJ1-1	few	TGTGCCAGCAGTGGGCCACAGGACACTGAAGCTTTCTTT	CASSGPQDTEAFF
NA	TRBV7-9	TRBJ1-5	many	TGTGCCAGCAGCTTAGGTGCCAGCCCTTACAATCAGCCCCAGCATTTT	CASSLGASPYNQPQHF
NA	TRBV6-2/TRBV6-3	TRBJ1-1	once	TGTGCCAGCAGTCAAACCCTCGAGCGAGCTTTCTTT	CASSQTLERAFF
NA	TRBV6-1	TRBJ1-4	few	TGTGCCAGCGGGGGGGGGGAAAAACTGTTTTTT	CASGGGEKLFF
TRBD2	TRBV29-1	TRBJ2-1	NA	TGCAGCGCACTCCTCGGGACTAGCGGCTCCTACAATGAGCAGTTCTTC	CSALLGTSGSYNEQFF
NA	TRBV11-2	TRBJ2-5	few	TGTGCCAGCAGCTTGGGGCAGGGTTACCAAGAGACCCAGTACTTC	CASSLGQGYQETQYF
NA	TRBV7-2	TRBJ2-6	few	TGTGCCAGCAGCTTTGCAGGGTACGGGGCCAACGTCCTGACTTTC	CASSFAGYGANVLTF
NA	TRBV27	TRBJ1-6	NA	TGTGCCAGCCGTGGGCTGATCTATAATTCACCCCTCCACTTT	CASRGLIYNSPLHF
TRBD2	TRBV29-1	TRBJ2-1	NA	TGCAGCGTTGCCCGGACTAGCGGGAGGATAGCTGAGCAGTTCTTC	CSVARTSGRIAEQFF
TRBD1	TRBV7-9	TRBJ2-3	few	TGTGCCAGCAGCTCCAGGCCGGGACAGGGGTGGTCCCGCACAGATACGCAGTATTTT	CASSSRPGQGWSRTDTQYF
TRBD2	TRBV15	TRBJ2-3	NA	TGTGCCACCAGCAAGAGCGGGAAACCAGATACGCAGTATTTT	CATSKSGKPDTQYF
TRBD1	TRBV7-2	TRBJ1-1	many	TGTGCCAGCCCCGACCCCCGGGACAGTGAAGCTTTCTTT	CASPDPRDSEAFF
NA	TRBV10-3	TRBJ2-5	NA	TGTGCCATCAATTCGGACAGATACCAAGAGACCCAGTACTTC	CAINSDRYQETQYF
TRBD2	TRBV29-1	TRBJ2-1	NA	TGCAGCGTGACCCCTACTAGCGGGATACACAATGAGCAGTTCTTC	CSVTPTSGIHNEQFF